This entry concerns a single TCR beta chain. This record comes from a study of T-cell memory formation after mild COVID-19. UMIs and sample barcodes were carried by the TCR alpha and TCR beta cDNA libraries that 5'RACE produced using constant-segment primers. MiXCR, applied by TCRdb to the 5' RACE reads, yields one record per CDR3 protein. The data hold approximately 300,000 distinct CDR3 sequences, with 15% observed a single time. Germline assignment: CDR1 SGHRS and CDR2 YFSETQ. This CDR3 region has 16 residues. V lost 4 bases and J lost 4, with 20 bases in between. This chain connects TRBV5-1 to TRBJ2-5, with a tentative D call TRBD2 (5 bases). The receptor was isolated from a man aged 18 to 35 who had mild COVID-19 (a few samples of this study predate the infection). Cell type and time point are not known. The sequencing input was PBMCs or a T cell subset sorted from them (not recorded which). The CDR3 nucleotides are TGCGCCAGCAGCCCGGCTAGCACCGGCTGGGGAGAGACCCAGTACTTC. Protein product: CASSPASTGWGETQYF.